This entry lists 15 T cell receptor beta chains sequenced from one sample in a study of vaccination effects on CD4 cells after COVID-19. No cognate antigen is known for these TCRs. Expansion of antigen-specific CD4+ T cells with viral peptide pools was carried out by the ViraFEST assay before sequencing. Culture proceeded for under twelve days, and CD4+ T cells were then isolated. Vaccine recipients lacked prior SARS-CoV-2 infection and had negative nucleocapsid antibodies. Data came from immunoSEQ multiplex PCR; TCRdb stores just in-frame clones and leaves some out. The table shows approximately 40,000 clones, with roughly 70% occurring only once. Here the sequenced sample was CD4+ T cells from PBMCs cultured with SARS-CoV-2 spike peptides, taken before COVID-19 vaccination. The receptors originated from a human donor who received a COVID-19 vaccine.

This clone occurred a few times. V usage is TRBV15 and J usage is TRBJ1-1; D is unresolved. The CDR3 loop spans 15 amino acids. V lost 0 bases and J 1 base, leaving 9 bases between the germline ends. Per germline, CDR1 LNHNV and CDR2 YYDKDF (reference sequence). The CDR3 is CATSRDGVPNTEAFF. The CDR3 coding sequence is TGTGCCACCAGCAGAGACGGGGTCCCGAACACTGAAGCTTTCTTT.

This sequence joins TRBV9 and TRBJ2-6; D is uncertain. CDR1 and CDR2 (germline): SGDLS, YYNGEE. The CDR3 is 15 amino acids. Trimming took 6 bases from V and 4 from J, leaving 14 bases between them. CDR3 coding DNA: TGTGCCAGCACCGGTCTCCCGGCAGGGGCCAACGTCCTGACTTTC. Residues: CASTGLPAGANVLTF.

The rearrangement uses TRBV4-3 and TRBJ2-3; TRBD2 aligns across 12 bases. The germline gives CDR1 LGHNA, CDR2 YSLEER. CDR3 length equals 17 residues. Trimming removed 0 bases from V and 5 bases from J; junction bases left unmatched: 6. CDR3 in DNA: TGCGCCAGCAGCCAAGATCTAGCGGGGGGGCCGGGAGATACGCAGTATTTT. It specifies CASSQDLAGGPGDTQYF.

The J gene is TRBJ2-7, the V gene TRBV21-1. TRBV21-1 is tagged as a pseudogene. The CDR3 contains 16 residues. The CDR3 DNA reads TGTGCCAGCAGCAAAGGGCCCGTGGACGTCACCTACGAGCAGTACTTC. This sequence encodes CASSKGPVDVTYEQYF.

This clone was detected only once. The CDR3 bases are TGTGCCAGCGGCTATGGCTACACCTTC. The encoded protein is CASGYGYTF. The V call is TRBV28, the J call TRBJ1-2, with D uncertain. CDR3 length equals 9 residues. The germline V gene has CDR1 MDHEN and CDR2 SYDVKM. V lost 8 bases to trimming and J lost 4 bases, with 2 bases between them.

The sample holds one count of this clone. V is TRBV20-1 and J is TRBJ2-7, with TRBD2 as a possible D gene (5 bases). The CDR3 is 11 amino acids. V dropped 1 base and J dropped 4 bases, with 5 bases sitting between them. The germline gives CDR1 DFQATT, CDR2 SNEGSKA (reference sequence). The CDR3 region has the DNA TGCAGTGCTAGAGGAGGGTACGAGCAGTACTTC. Translation gives CSARGGYEQYF.

V is TRBV5-1 and J is TRBJ2-1; 7 bases are a match to TRBD2. In germline, CDR1 is SGHRS, CDR2 YFSETQ. The CDR3 consists of 14 residues. The trim removed 3 bases at V and 4 bases at J, leaving 4 bases unmatched. DNA of the CDR3: TGCGCCAGCAGCTCAGCGGGGTCTTACAATGAGCAGTTCTTC. It translates to CASSSAGSYNEQFF. The full variable domain, completed using reference TRBV5-1 and TRBJ2-1, is KAGVTQTPRYLIKTRGQQVTLSCSPISGHRSVSWYQQTPGQGLQFLFEYFSETQRNKGNFPGRFSGRQFSNSRSEMNVSTLELGDSALYLCASSSAGSYNEQFFGPGTRLTVL.

The chain couples TRBV20-1 to TRBJ2-5; D remains unclear. CDR3 length equals 11 residues. The V end was cut by 0 bases, the J end by 12 bases, with 11 bases between. CDR1 DFQATT and CDR2 SNEGSKA come from the germline V gene (reference sequence). CDR3 bases: TGCAGTGCTAGAGATTTCCCCTCTGAGTACTTC. Translated, it gives CSARDFPSEYF.

This rearrangement joins TRBV18 to TRBJ1-5, with D maybe TRBD1 (5 bases). Looked up from germline, CDR1 is KGHSH and CDR2 is LQKENI. With 6 bases removed from V and 5 bases from J, the gap between germline ends came to 14 bases. There are 14 residues in the CDR3. The CDR3 reads CASSEVGVDQPQHF. CDR3 DNA sequence: TGTGCCAGCTCGGAGGTAGGGGTGGATCAGCCCCAGCATTTT.

The rearrangement uses TRBV28 and TRBJ1-6, with D maybe TRBD1 (5 bases). Germline V lookup: CDR1 MDHEN, CDR2 SYDVKM. This CDR3 is 12 amino acids long. The ends were cut back, 3 bases at V and 10 bases at J, with 7 bases in the middle. CDR3 residues: CASSFKGSPLHF. DNA of the CDR3: TGTGCCAGCAGTTTCAAGGGGTCACCCCTCCACTTT.

V gene TRBV28 combines with J gene TRBJ1-5; 7 bases align to TRBD1. The CDR3 contains 15 residues. CDR1 MDHEN and CDR2 SYDVKM come from the germline V gene. Trimming at V came to 4 bases and at J to 5 bases, leaving 8 bases not matched to a gene. The CDR3 loop is CASSSIDRDYQPQHF. CDR3 nucleotide sequence: TGTGCCAGCAGTTCGATCGACAGGGATTATCAGCCCCAGCATTTT.

The V call is TRBV3-1 (or the pseudogene TRBV3-2), the J call TRBJ2-1, with D tentatively TRBD2 (6 bases). Germline V gene sequence: CDR1 LGHDT, CDR2 YNNKEL (reference sequence). The CDR3 is made up of 16 amino acids. Trimming took 4 bases from V and 0 from J, leaving 13 bases between them. The CDR3 loop reads CASSRVGGVSYNEQFF. CDR3 DNA: TGTGCCAGCAGCCGCGTCGGGGGAGTCTCCTACAATGAGCAGTTCTTC.

The chain is built from TRBV30 and TRBJ2-5; D not certain. The CDR3 totals 13 residues. V lost 1 base, J lost 1 base, and 7 bases lay in between. The germline gives CDR1 GTSNPN, CDR2 SVGIG (reference sequence). The CDR3 nucleotides are TGTGCCTGGAGTGGTGGGATCCAAGAGACCCAGTACTTC. Translated: CAWSGGIQETQYF.

V gene TRBV18 combines with J gene TRBJ1-1; tentative D call: TRBD1 (5 bases). Germline CDR1 is KGHSH and CDR2 is LQKENI. Trimming stripped 9 bases from V and 0 bases from J, with 11 bases between. The CDR3 runs 13 residues. The CDR3 loop reads CASTGFMNTEAFF. The DNA of the CDR3 is TGTGCCAGTACAGGATTTATGAACACTGAAGCTTTCTTT. Full variable domain (remainder filled in from reference TRBV18 and TRBJ1-1): NAGVMQNPRHLVRRRGQEARLRCSPMKGHSHVYWYRQLPEEGLKFMVYLQKENIIDESGMPKERFSAEFPKEGPSILRIQQVVRGDSAAYFCASTGFMNTEAFFGQGTRLTVV.

The rearrangement uses TRBV5-1 and TRBJ2-1; tentatively, D is TRBD1 (5 bases). Trimming took off 0 bases at V and 8 bases at J, with 12 bases between the two ends. Germline lookup yields CDR1 SGHRS and CDR2 YFSETQ. This CDR3 contains 14 residues. CDR3 sequence reads: CASSLADQGHEQFF. The CDR3 nucleotides are TGCGCCAGCAGCTTGGCGGATCAGGGCCATGAGCAGTTCTTC.